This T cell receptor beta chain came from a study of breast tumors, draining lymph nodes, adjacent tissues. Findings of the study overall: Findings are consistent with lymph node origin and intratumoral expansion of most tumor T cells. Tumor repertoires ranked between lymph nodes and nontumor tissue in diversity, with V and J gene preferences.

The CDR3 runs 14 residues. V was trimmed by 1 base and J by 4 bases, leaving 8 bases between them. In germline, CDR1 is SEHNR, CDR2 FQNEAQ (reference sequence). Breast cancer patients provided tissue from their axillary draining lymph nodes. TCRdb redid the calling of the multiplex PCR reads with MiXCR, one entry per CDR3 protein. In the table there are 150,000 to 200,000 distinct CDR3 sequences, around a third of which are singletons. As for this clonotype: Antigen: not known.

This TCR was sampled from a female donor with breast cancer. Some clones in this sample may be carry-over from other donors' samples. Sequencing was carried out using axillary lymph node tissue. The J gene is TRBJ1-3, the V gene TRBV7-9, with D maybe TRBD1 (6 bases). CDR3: CASSLGDRGNTIYF. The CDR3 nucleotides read TGTGCCAGCAGCTTAGGCGACAGGGGAAACACCATATATTTT.